The entry below gives a single T cell receptor (beta chain) sequence along with its context. What it binds is unknown. Germline V gives CDR1 MGHRA, CDR2 YSYEKL. The CDR3 contains 16 residues. The V and J ends lost 1 base and 5 bases, in that order; junction bases with no gene match: 8. RNA was isolated and reverse transcribed to cDNA, the sequencing template. Generated by immunoSEQ multiplex PCR, the TCRdb table keeps only in-frame clones and is missing some. The repertoire holds 55,000 to 75,000 clones, with roughly half as singletons. This sample was taken from a study of CD8+ T cells in alopecia areata. At the level of the study: Among treated patients, oral tofacitinib was administered at 5 to 10 mg twice daily. The tofacitinib course ran for 6 to 18 months and was followed by 6 months off drug.

Study observations and caveats: The study also sequences resident alphabeta T cells of normal skin in scalp samples.

The source of this sequence is a human donor with alopecia areata. The input for sequencing was CD8+ T cells sorted from blood, taken at week 0. J is TRBJ2-1 and V is TRBV4-1; 7 positions match TRBD2. The CDR3 nucleotides read TGCGCCAGCAGCCAAGTAGCGGGCCGCCTCGACAATGAGCAGTTCTTC. It specifies CASSQVAGRLDNEQFF.